This record covers a single T cell receptor (beta chain). PCR employed 60 Vbeta and 13 Jbeta primers. Data came from immunoSEQ multiplex PCR; TCRdb stores just in-frame clones and leaves some out. This sample has a few hundred thousand clones, with 80% to 85% found just once. Germline V lookup: CDR1 MDHEN, CDR2 SYDVKM. The CDR3 runs to 18 residues. Trimming shortened V by 6 bases and J by 0 bases, and 21 bases separated the two germline ends. The data are from a study of cytomegalovirus exposure and HLA in healthy donors. The chain employs TRBV28 and TRBJ1-5; D uncertain. The sample was PBMCs. The sequence derives from a woman in her sixties or seventies in good health and CMV-seropositive. CDR3 in DNA: TGTGCCAGCAGCAACCGCGGGCAGGTCGACTATAGCAATCAGCCCCAGCATTTT. Its protein product is CASSNRGQVDYSNQPQHF.